This T cell receptor beta chain is drawn from a study of blood T cell repertoires in COVID-19. On the study more broadly: Samples representing acute and convalescent COVID-19 were sourced from the United States, Italy and Spain.

Trimming took 4 bases from V and 2 from J, leaving 17 bases between them. CDR1 LNHDA and CDR2 SQIVND come from the germline V gene (reference sequence). There are 16 residues in the CDR3. Seattle's cohort entered during active infection and was followed longitudinally. In the study's own analysis: By means of reference gene primer amplification, nucleated cell counts were estimated. TCRdb keeps only in-frame clones here, not all; method: immunoSEQ multiplex PCR. The DNA gave D and trimming, while V, J and clone size come from that table. The repertoire includes 100,000 to 150,000 clones, around 89% of them detected once, and roughly 4.3% sits in the top ten.

This sequence originates from a man in his sixties with COVID-19, enrolled during active disease. This sequence joins TRBV19 and TRBJ1-2; no reliable D call. Sequencing was performed on peripheral blood. CDR3 sequence reads: CASSTGARDLNYGYTF. The CDR3 region has the DNA TGTGCCAGTAGTACGGGAGCGAGAGACCTAAACTATGGCTACACCTTC.